This T cell receptor (beta chain) was found in a study of T cells in Graves' hyperthyroidism and ophthalmopathy. From RNA transcripts, TCR beta CDR3 regions were amplified. The HTBI primer set drove a first-round RT-PCR of the TCR CDR3. Each CDR3 protein is one row after TCRdb ran MiXCR on the multiplex PCR reads. The table lists fewer than 650,000 distinct CDR3 sequences, roughly 14% of them singletons, with around 4.1% in the top ten. Germline V CDR1 and CDR2: MDHEN, SYDVKM. The CDR3 length is 18 residues. V dropped 3 bases and J dropped 0; count of bases not matched to a gene: 7. Investigators excluded patients with uncontrolled infection, other autoimmune disease, pregnancy or lactation. This clonotype was observed many times.

Sequencing was done on a sample of blood. V and J are TRBV28 and TRBJ2-6, with 8 bases matching TRBD1. This sequence originates from a woman aged 40 to 50 with Graves' ophthalmopathy. CDR3 coding DNA: TGTGCCAGCAGTTTTAAGACAGGGGCGAACTCTGGGGCCAACGTCCTGACTTTC. It translates to CASSFKTGANSGANVLTF.